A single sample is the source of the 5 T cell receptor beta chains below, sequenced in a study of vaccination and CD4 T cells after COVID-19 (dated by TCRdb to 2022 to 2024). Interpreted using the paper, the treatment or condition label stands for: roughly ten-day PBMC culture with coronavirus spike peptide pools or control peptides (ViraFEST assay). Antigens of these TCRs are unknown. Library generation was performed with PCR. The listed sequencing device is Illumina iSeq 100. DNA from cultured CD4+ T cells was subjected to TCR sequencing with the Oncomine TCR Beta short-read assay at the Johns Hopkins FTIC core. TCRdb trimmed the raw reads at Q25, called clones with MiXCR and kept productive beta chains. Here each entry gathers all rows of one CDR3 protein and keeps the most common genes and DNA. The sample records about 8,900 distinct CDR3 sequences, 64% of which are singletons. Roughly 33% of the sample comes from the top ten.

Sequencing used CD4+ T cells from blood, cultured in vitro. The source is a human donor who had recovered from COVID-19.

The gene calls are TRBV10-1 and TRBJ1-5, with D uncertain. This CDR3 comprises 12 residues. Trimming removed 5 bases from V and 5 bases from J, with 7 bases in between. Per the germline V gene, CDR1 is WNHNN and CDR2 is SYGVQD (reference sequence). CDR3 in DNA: TGCGCCAGCAGTACGAATTATCAGCCCCAGCATTTT. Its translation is CASSTNYQPQHF.

The CDR3 DNA reads TGTGCCAGCGGGAGAAGGGACAGCTCCTATAATTCACCCCTCCACTTT. Protein: CASGRRDSSYNSPLHF. The chain couples TRBV6-1 to TRBJ1-6, with TRBD1 identical over 7 bases. Germline loops: CDR1 MNHNS, CDR2 SASEGT. Germline trimming cut 8 bases from V and 0 bases from J; bases unmatched to any gene: 7. The CDR3 extends over 16 amino acids.

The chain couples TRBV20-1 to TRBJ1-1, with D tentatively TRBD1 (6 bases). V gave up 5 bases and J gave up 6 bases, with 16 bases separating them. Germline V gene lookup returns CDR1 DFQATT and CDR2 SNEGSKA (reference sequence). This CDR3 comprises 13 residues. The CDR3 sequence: CSARGDRTAEAFF. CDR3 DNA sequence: TGCAGTGCTCGGGGAGACCGGACAGCTGAAGCTTTCTTT.

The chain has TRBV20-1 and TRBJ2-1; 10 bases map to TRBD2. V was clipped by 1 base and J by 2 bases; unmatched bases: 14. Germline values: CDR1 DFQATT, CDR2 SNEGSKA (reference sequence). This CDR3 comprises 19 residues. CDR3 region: CSARVPLASGRLAYNEQFF. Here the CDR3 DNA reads TGCAGTGCTAGAGTGCCCCTGGCTAGCGGGAGACTCGCCTACAATGAGCAGTTCTTC.

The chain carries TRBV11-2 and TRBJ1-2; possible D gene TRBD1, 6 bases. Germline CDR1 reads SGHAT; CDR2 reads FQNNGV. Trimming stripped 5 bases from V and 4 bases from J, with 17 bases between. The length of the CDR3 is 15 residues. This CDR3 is CASSHPQGRGYGYTF. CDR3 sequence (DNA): TGTGCCAGCAGCCACCCACAGGGTCGAGGCTATGGCTACACCTTC. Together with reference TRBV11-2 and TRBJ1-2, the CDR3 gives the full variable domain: EAGVAQSPRYKIIEKRQSVAFWCNPISGHATLYWYQQILGQGPKLLIQFQNNGVVDDSQLPKDRFSAERLKGVDSTLKIQPAKLEDSAVYLCASSHPQGRGYGYTFGSGTRLTVV.